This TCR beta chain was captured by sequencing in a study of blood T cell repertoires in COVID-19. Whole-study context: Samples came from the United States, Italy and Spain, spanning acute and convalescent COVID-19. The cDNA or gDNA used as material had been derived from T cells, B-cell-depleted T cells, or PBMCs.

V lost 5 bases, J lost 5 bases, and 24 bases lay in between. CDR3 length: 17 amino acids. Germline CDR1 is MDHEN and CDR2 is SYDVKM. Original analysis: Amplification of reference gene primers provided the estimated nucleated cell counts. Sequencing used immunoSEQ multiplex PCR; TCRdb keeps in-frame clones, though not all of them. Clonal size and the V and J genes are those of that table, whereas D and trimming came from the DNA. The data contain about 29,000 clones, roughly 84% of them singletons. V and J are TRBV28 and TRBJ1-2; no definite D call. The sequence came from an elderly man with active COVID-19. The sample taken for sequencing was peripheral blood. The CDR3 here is CASSTPGHRTGRYGYTF. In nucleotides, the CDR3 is TGTGCCAGCAGTACCCCGGGCCACCGGACCGGGAGATATGGCTACACCTTC.